This T cell receptor beta chain was recovered during a study of cytomegalovirus exposure and HLA in healthy donors. General observations from the study: In a later analysis, TCR beta V- and J-gene trimming showed a link to a missense DCLRE1C variant.

Germline CDR1 SQVTM, CDR2 ANQGSEA. This CDR3 has 14 residues. V gave up 5 bases and J gave up 15 bases; unmatched junction bases: 19. Of note for this clone: Antigen unknown. The same CDR3 also results from other DNA sequences found in this sample.

Researchers ran the PCR with 60 Vbeta and 13 Jbeta primers. Clones were sequenced by immunoSEQ multiplex PCR, and TCRdb holds only the in-frame ones, with some missing. The sample lists roughly 92,000 clones, over 70% seen once, with about 32% in the top ten. Every donor was a healthy person donating bone marrow. The specimen was PBMCs. The TCR comes from a man aged 45-60 years in good health and CMV-seropositive. The chain links TRBV29-1 to TRBJ2-1; 7 bases agree with TRBD2. The CDR3 loop reads CSVPVTTSGKSLFF. For the CDR3, the DNA is TGCAGCGTTCCCGTGACCACAAGCGGGAAGAGTTTGTTCTTC.